The present T cell receptor (beta chain) was sequenced within a study of PD-1 blockade in mismatch repair-deficient tumors. Study-wide context: Patients had over ten mismatch repair-deficient cancer types and were previously treated and progressing.

Every patient had mismatch repair deficiency by PCR or immunohistochemistry. Libraries were prepared by immunoSEQ multiplex PCR; TCRdb keeps only in-frame clonotypes and omits some of them. This table holds about 39,000 clones, around four fifths found once. V was clipped by 3 bases and J by 6 bases; unmatched bases: 9. In germline, CDR1 is LNHDA, CDR2 SQIVND (reference sequence). This CDR3 is built from 16 residues. Sequencing used PBMCs, obtained 38 weeks after starting pembrolizumab. The TCR originated in an adult with mismatch repair-deficient cancer. The chain recombines TRBV19 with TRBJ1-5; 9 bases agree with TRBD1. The chain's CDR3 is CASSIFSGTGPQPQHF. The CDR3 nucleotides read TGTGCCAGTAGTATTTTTTCTGGGACAGGGCCTCAGCCCCAGCATTTT.